The 5 T cell receptor beta chains below were found in one sample sequenced in a study of blood T cell repertoires in COVID-19 (dated by TCRdb to 2018 to 2020). Receptor libraries were prepared by the immunoSEQ multiplex PCR assay. The table comes from immuneACCESS by way of TCRdb, which keeps in-frame sequences with V and J called. Part of the clones is missing from these tables; in studies checked, under half for an unresolved V gene and the rest for unknown reasons. The sample has around 300,000 clones on record, 89% of them singletons. The ten most abundant clones make up 1.7% of the sample. The specimen sequenced was PBMCs or T cells enriched from blood (not recorded which). The receptor set was obtained from a woman aged 40-49 years who had recovered from COVID-19.

The gene calls are TRBV19 and TRBJ1-2; D possibly corresponds to TRBD1 (6 bases). This CDR3 region has 14 residues. The V gene's germline CDR1 is LNHDA and CDR2 SQIVND (reference sequence). V lost 0 bases to trimming and J lost 5 bases, with 10 bases between them. The CDR3 DNA is TGTGCCAGTAGTATAGACAGGGGAGTGTATGGCTACACCTTC. Its protein is CASSIDRGVYGYTF.

The chain carries TRBV11-3 and TRBJ2-1; 8 bases are a match to TRBD1. The germline V gene encodes CDR1 SGHNT and CDR2 YENEEA. The CDR3 has 17 amino acids. The ends lost 1 base at V and 3 bases at J; junction bases unmatched: 8. The DNA of the CDR3 is TGTGCCAGCAGCTTAGGGGCAGGGGGCTATCGCTACAATGAGCAGTTCTTC. Protein: CASSLGAGGYRYNEQFF.

The V and J genes are TRBV29-1 and TRBJ1-1, with TRBD1 as a possible D gene (5 bases). Trimming cost V 4 bases and J 1 base, with 10 bases left between them. Germline CDR1 reads SQVTM; CDR2 reads ANQGSEA. This CDR3 is 13 amino acids long. The CDR3 sequence is CSVGGRQNTEAFF. CDR3 coding DNA: TGCAGCGTTGGGGGCCGACAGAACACTGAAGCTTTCTTT.

CDR3 nucleotides: TGTGCCAGCTCCCGACAGGGTGAAAATCAGCCCCAGCATTTT. Translating gives CASSRQGENQPQHF. The chain joins TRBV2 to TRBJ1-5; TRBD1 aligns across 7 bases. The ends lost 8 bases at V and 4 bases at J; junction bases unmatched: 8. The CDR3 is made up of 14 amino acids. Germline V CDR1 and CDR2: SNHLY, FYNNEI.

The rearrangement uses TRBV11-3 and TRBJ2-1; 8 bases line up with TRBD2. This CDR3 comprises 12 residues. Germline V gene lookup returns CDR1 SGHNT and CDR2 YENEEA. V lost 5 bases and J lost 15; bases outside the gene matches: 9. CDR3 loop: CASSLSGGGPFF. The CDR3 DNA follows: TGTGCCAGCAGCCTCTCGGGGGGGGGCCCGTTCTTC.